The clone carrying this TCR beta chain has just one count. Its specificity is not known. The sample carries other DNA sequences with the same CDR3. Patients with chemo-refractory metastatic non-small-cell lung cancer received focal radiation plus CTLA-4 blockade with ipilimumab. V lost 7 bases to trimming and J lost 8 bases, with 12 bases between them. CDR1 and CDR2 from the germline V gene are MNHNS and SASEGT. This CDR3 has 12 amino acids. The data derive from a study of radiotherapy plus CTLA-4 blockade in lung cancer. Study-wide points: Early blood T cell clone dynamics, with interferon-beta, were reported to best predict response. Blood-borne expansion of tumor-derived TCR clones followed radiotherapy plus ipilimumab.

Sequencing used immunoSEQ multiplex PCR; TCRdb keeps in-frame clones, though not all of them. The table has 75,000 to 100,000 clones, 88% seen once. This specimen was peripheral blood, taken from a patient treated with radiotherapy plus ipilimumab. The chain has TRBV6-1 and TRBJ2-1; weak D call: TRBD1 (6 bases). The sequence was obtained from a human donor with non-small cell lung cancer that progressed on radiotherapy plus ipilimumab. CDR3 in amino acids: CASTEQGDEQFF. CDR3 DNA sequence: TGTGCCAGCACCGAACAGGGAGATGAGCAGTTCTTC.